This T cell receptor (beta chain) was captured by sequencing in a study of graft-versus-host responses after intestinal transplantation. Study-wide context: Recipients across the board were started on anti-thymocyte globulin induction, then kept on tacrolimus and steroids for two to four years. Study findings and constraints: Early post-transplant HvG declines were associated with peak circulating GvH clone levels. Present in recipient marrow, GvH clones included some that appeared first in ileum or blood.

About this clone: Its antigen is as yet unknown.

The CDR3 is 15 amino acids. V was cut by 2 bases and J by 4 bases, with 12 bases left in between. The V gene's germline CDR1 is SGHAT and CDR2 FQNNGV. Sequenced by immunoSEQ multiplex PCR; TCRdb stores in-frame clones only, minus some. The table lists 80,000 to 100,000 clones, around 83% of them singletons, with 17% in the top ten. This rearrangement joins TRBV11-2 to TRBJ1-5; D unresolved. The sequencing here drew on unstimulated CD8+ T cells sorted from spleen or lymph node cells, taken before intestinal transplant. This clonotype was obtained from a human donor who received an intestinal transplant. The CDR3 region is CASSLRGRVNQPQHF. The CDR3 DNA is TGTGCCAGCAGCTTAAGAGGAAGGGTAAATCAGCCCCAGCATTTT.